The rows below give T cell receptor beta chains drawn from one sample of a study of T cell responses to AZD1222 COVID-19 vaccine. Repertoires were generated with immunoSEQ multiplex PCR, while TCRdb's copy carries only in-frame clones and drops some. This repertoire shows about 110,000 clones, about 90% found once; its top ten account for roughly 14%. This specimen consisted of peripheral blood, obtained 28 days after the second AZD1222 dose. Receptors originate from an adult who received the AZD1222 COVID-19 vaccine. Each CDR3 is given with its conserved first and last residue.

TRBV6-5,TRBJ1-1,CASSHQTGGNFKAFF
TRBV6-5,TRBJ1-1,CASSYSGSIGTEAFF
TRBV10-3,TRBJ1-1,CAIKSLGPSGYEAFF
TRBV7-3,TRBJ1-1,CASSSESNTEAFF
TRBV7-9,TRBJ2-4,CASTSEGSIQYF
TRBV11-3,TRBJ1-2,CASSYPGGGGYTF
TRBV7-9,TRBJ2-1,CASSLRGVLTEQFF
TRBV10-1,TRBJ2-3,CASSPRTVSTDTQYF
TRBV27,TRBJ2-3,CASIKTGTDTQYF
TRBV29-1,TRBJ1-2,CSVETGNGGYTF
TRBV6-5,TRBJ1-1,CASLDWIYNTEAFF
TRBV4-1,TRBJ2-5,CASSHAQGAQETQYF
TRBV7-9,TRBJ1-5,CASSPGSNQPQHF
TRBV7-8,TRBJ2-1,CASSPGLAGHGQFF
TRBV30,TRBJ2-7,CAWSLTLYEQYF
TRBV14,TRBJ1-1,CASSQYMNTEAFF
TRBV27,TRBJ1-1,CASSLGSMNTEAFF
TRBV28,TRBJ2-4,CASSAWEPRSHRAKNIQYF
TRBV6-2/TRBV6-3,TRBJ1-5,CASSVNGRQPQHF
TRBV5-4,TRBJ1-2,CAGTGAGGYTF
TRBV21-1,TRBJ2-5,CASSNGGLGETQYF
TRBV30,TRBJ2-7,CAWSGTGSAYEQYF
TRBV5-1,TRBJ1-5,CASSLGGNSNQPQHF
TRBV4-2,TRBJ1-1,CASSPTGEAGEYTEAFF
TRBV5-1,TRBJ1-5,CASSLTGSNQPQHF
TRBV27,TRBJ2-6,CASSSVIGSWSLGANVLTF
TRBV14,TRBJ2-5,CASSQRFSSQETQYF
TRBV6-2/TRBV6-3,TRBJ2-7,CASSPDRVFEQYF
TRBV5-6,TRBJ1-1,CASSVGQGHTEAFF
TRBV2,TRBJ1-1,CASSEGRTEAFF
TRBV5-1,TRBJ2-3,CASSPGGLRTDTQYF
TRBV19,TRBJ1-2,CASSQTDVYGYTF
TRBV3-1/TRBV3-2,TRBJ1-3,CASSPRSSGNTIYF
TRBV5-1,TRBJ1-1,CASSLESSTEAFF
TRBV6-1,TRBJ1-1,CASSEMGSRRNTEAFF
TRBV6-5,TRBJ2-7,CASMRAGGTYEQYF
TRBV27,TRBJ1-2,CASSPRGVYGYTF
TRBV11-3,TRBJ2-3,CASSLGGSTDTQYF
TRBV11-2,TRBJ2-5,CASTADRTQETQYF
TRBV25-1,TRBJ1-1,CASSEGLGMGEQRAFF
TRBV18,TRBJ1-4,CASSPREDGHEKLFF
TRBV7-9,TRBJ2-1,CASSSLAGVTYNEQFF
TRBV7-2,TRBJ2-5,CASSPYQETQYF
TRBV29-1,TRBJ1-3,CSVGTSGNTIYF
TRBV11-1,TRBJ1-1,CASSFSEGDTEAFF